The 32 T cell receptor beta chains reported below all come from one sample, sequenced in a study of shared clonotypes between healthy human individuals. The method was immunoSEQ multiplex PCR; TCRdb's version includes in-frame clones alone and lacks a portion of them. The table records roughly 2,500,000 clones, more than 85% of them present only once. Sequences were obtained from naive CD4+ T cells from PBMCs. Subset meaning: CD45RA+ positively selected. The receptor source for this set is a man between 18 and 29 years old in good health. Some clones in this sample may be carry-over from other donors' samples.

The chain couples TRBV5-6 to TRBJ1-1; D is unresolved. The CDR3 loop spans 15 amino acids. V was clipped by 1 base and J by 0 bases, with 10 bases between them. CDR1 is SGHDT, CDR2 YYEEEE, per germline. In nucleotides, the CDR3 is TGTGCCAGCAGCTTGTTAAGGGCCATGAACACTGAAGCTTTCTTT. It translates to CASSLLRAMNTEAFF.

This sequence joins TRBV4-2 and TRBJ2-1; 7 bases map to TRBD2. This CDR3 has 18 amino acids. CDR1 and CDR2 from the germline V gene are LGHNA and YNFKEQ. Germline trimming cut 4 bases from V and 3 bases from J; bases unmatched to any gene: 15. CDR3 sequence: CASSPSSSASGLYNEQFF. The CDR3 DNA is TGTGCCAGCAGCCCCTCTTCGTCGGCTAGCGGACTCTACAATGAGCAGTTCTTC.

The chain recombines TRBV9 with TRBJ2-7; 7 bases match TRBD2. Per the germline V gene, CDR1 is SGDLS and CDR2 is YYNGEE. The V gene end was trimmed by 0 bases and the J gene end by 7 bases; junction bases not matched to a gene: 10. The CDR3 sequence is 15 residues long. CDR3 sequence reads: CASSVASGPGREQYF. CDR3 DNA sequence: TGTGCCAGCAGCGTAGCTAGCGGACCCGGTCGGGAGCAGTACTTC.

The rearrangement links TRBV6-5 to TRBJ1-1; D may be TRBD1 (5 bases). CDR1 is MNHEY, CDR2 SVGAGI, per germline. V gave up 2 bases and J gave up 3 bases, with 13 bases separating them. The length of the CDR3 is 15 residues. The CDR3 region is CASSYNRGRYTEAFF. CDR3 in DNA: TGTGCCAGCAGTTACAATCGGGGCAGGTACACTGAAGCTTTCTTT.

The V and J genes are TRBV19 and TRBJ2-2; 11 bases match TRBD2. The trim removed 3 bases at V and 3 bases at J, leaving 3 bases unmatched. Germline-derived CDR1 and CDR2 are LNHDA and SQIVND (reference sequence). The CDR3 sequence is 16 residues long. In nucleotides, the CDR3 is TGTGCCAGTAGTATCGCTAGCGGGAGGTACACCGGGGAGCTGTTTTTT. It codes for CASSIASGRYTGELFF.

The chain couples TRBV11-2 to TRBJ2-5; 9 positions match TRBD1. The CDR3 has 14 residues. V lost 6 bases and J lost 6; bases outside the gene matches: 8. CDR1 is SGHAT and CDR2 is FQNNGV in the germline V gene. The CDR3 loop is CASRQPGQGKTQYF. In DNA, the CDR3 is TGTGCCAGCAGACAACCGGGACAGGGAAAGACCCAGTACTTC.

The V gene is TRBV11-3, the J gene TRBJ2-7; 10 bases are a match to TRBD1. V dropped 5 bases and J dropped 4; count of bases not matched to a gene: 20. Per germline, CDR1 SGHNT and CDR2 YENEEA. CDR3 length: 19 amino acids. The CDR3 protein is CASSPGGRKTGGDTYEQYF. The DNA for the CDR3 is TGTGCCAGCAGCCCCGGTGGTCGAAAGACAGGGGGCGATACGTACGAGCAGTACTTC. The full variable domain, completed using reference TRBV11-3 and TRBJ2-7, is EAGVVQSPRYKIIEKKQPVAFWCNPISGHNTLYWYLQNLGQGPELLIRYENEEAVDDSQLPKDRFSAERLKGVDSTLKIQPAELGDSAVYLCASSPGGRKTGGDTYEQYFGPGTRLTVT.

V usage is TRBV5-1 and J usage is TRBJ2-2; no reliable D call. Germline CDR1 and CDR2: SGHRS and YFSETQ. V lost 7 bases, J lost 6 bases, and 16 bases lay in between. This CDR3 is 14 amino acids long. CDR3 nucleotides: TGCGCCAGCGCCCCGGGCATAAGGGCCGGGGAGCTGTTTTTT. Translating it yields CASAPGIRAGELFF.

DNA for the CDR3: TGCGCCAGCAGCATTCAGGGAACCGCTGGAAACACCATATATTTT. Protein sequence: CASSIQGTAGNTIYF. This rearrangement joins TRBV5-1 to TRBJ1-3; maybe TRBD1 (5 bases). The CDR3 totals 15 residues. Trimming removed 4 bases from V and 2 bases from J, with 13 bases in between. Germline loops: CDR1 SGHRS, CDR2 YFSETQ.

The V call is TRBV7-6, the J call TRBJ2-7; D possibly corresponds to TRBD1 (5 bases). Germline CDR1 is SGHVS and CDR2 is FNYEAQ. The CDR3 contains 16 residues. The V end lost 3 bases, the J end lost 5 bases, and 20 bases lay between the germline ends. In nucleotides, the CDR3 is TGTGCCAGCAGCTTTGCTCCTAAGGGGTACCTCCACGAGCAGTACTTC. As protein: CASSFAPKGYLHEQYF.

V is TRBV18 and J is TRBJ2-7, with 10 nucleotides matching TRBD1. The germline gives CDR1 KGHSH, CDR2 LQKENI. V lost 0 bases and J lost 6; bases outside the gene matches: 5. This CDR3 comprises 15 residues. The DNA of the CDR3 is TGTGCCAGCTCACCACCTGGGACAGGGGTCTCCGAGCAGTACTTC. It specifies CASSPPGTGVSEQYF.

The V and J genes are TRBV28 and TRBJ1-2, with D hard to call. The CDR3 has 15 amino acids. The germline V and J ends were trimmed by 4 bases and 0 bases, with 12 bases remaining between them. In germline, CDR1 is MDHEN, CDR2 SYDVKM. CDR3 sequence: CASSSPASANYGYTF. CDR3 DNA: TGTGCCAGCAGTTCCCCGGCCTCAGCTAACTATGGCTACACCTTC.

The chain recombines TRBV9 with TRBJ1-3; D is possibly TRBD1 (6 bases). There are 17 residues in the CDR3. V lost 0 bases and J lost 0, with 13 bases in between. Per the germline V gene, CDR1 is SGDLS and CDR2 is YYNGEE. The CDR3 loop is CASSVGPGVVSGNTIYF. The CDR3 coding sequence is TGTGCCAGCAGCGTAGGTCCAGGGGTCGTCTCTGGAAACACCATATATTTT.

DNA of the CDR3: TGCGCCAGCAGCTTGGCCTTGGGCGGGGGCAATGAGCAGTTCTTC. This translates into CASSLALGGGNEQFF. This chain uses TRBV5-1 with TRBJ2-1; 7 nucleotides line up with TRBD2. There are 15 residues in the CDR3. Trimming removed 0 bases from V and 6 bases from J; junction bases left unmatched: 6. In germline, CDR1 is SGHRS, CDR2 YFSETQ. The full variable domain, with the rest looked up from reference TRBV5-1 and TRBJ2-1, is KAGVTQTPRYLIKTRGQQVTLSCSPISGHRSVSWYQQTPGQGLQFLFEYFSETQRNKGNFPGRFSGRQFSNSRSEMNVSTLELGDSALYLCASSLALGGGNEQFFGPGTRLTVL.

The chain links TRBV11-2 to TRBJ2-5, with 10 positions matching TRBD2. The CDR3 length is 14 residues. Germline-derived CDR1 and CDR2 are SGHAT and FQNNGV. The trim removed 2 bases at V and 4 bases at J, leaving 1 base unmatched. CDR3 DNA sequence: TGTGCCAGCAGCTTACTAGCGGGAGCAGAGACCCAGTACTTC. Residues: CASSLLAGAETQYF.

This chain uses TRBV4-2 with TRBJ2-5, with D maybe TRBD1 (5 bases). The V end was cut by 4 bases, the J end by 1 base, with 13 bases between. Germline loops: CDR1 LGHNA, CDR2 YNFKEQ. The CDR3 runs 15 residues. The CDR3 is CASSPGQGSQETQYF. The DNA for the CDR3 is TGTGCCAGCAGCCCTGGCCAGGGTTCCCAAGAGACCCAGTACTTC.

The chain links TRBV28 to TRBJ1-4; unclear D gene. V lost 5 bases, J lost 8 bases, and 9 bases lay in between. This CDR3 region has 12 residues. CDR1 and CDR2 (germline): MDHEN, SYDVKM. CDR3 in DNA: TGTGCCAGCAGTGAGAGGCGGGAAAAACTGTTTTTT. Residues: CASSERREKLFF. The entire variable domain, with the rest obtained from reference TRBV28 and TRBJ1-4, is as follows: DVKVTQSSRYLVKRTGEKVFLECVQDMDHENMFWYRQDPGLGLRLIYFSYDVKMKEKGDIPEGYSVSREKKERFSLILESASTNQTSMYLCASSERREKLFFGSGTQLSVL.

The J gene is TRBJ2-6, the V gene TRBV19; D unclear. This CDR3 has 14 residues. Germline assignment: CDR1 LNHDA and CDR2 SQIVND (reference sequence). V was trimmed by 5 bases and J by 1 base, leaving 6 bases between them. The CDR3 region is CASSWSSGANVLTF. DNA of the CDR3: TGTGCCAGTAGTTGGTCTTCTGGGGCCAACGTCCTGACTTTC. The variable domain in full, with the rest retrieved from reference TRBV19 and TRBJ2-6, is DGGITQSPKYLFRKEGQNVTLSCEQNLNHDAMYWYRQDPGQGLRLIYYSQIVNDFQKGDIAEGYSVSREKKESFPLTVTSAQKNPTAFYLCASSWSSGANVLTFGAGSRLTVL.

The rearrangement uses TRBV7-9 and TRBJ2-3, with 12 bases identical to TRBD2. The CDR3 consists of 16 residues. Trimming removed 5 bases from V and 4 bases from J; junction bases left unmatched: 7. CDR1 is SEHNR, CDR2 FQNEAQ, per germline (reference sequence). The CDR3 coding sequence is TGTGCCAGCAGCCTCCTAGCGGGAGGGGGAGCAGATACGCAGTATTTT. Amino acids: CASSLLAGGGADTQYF.

The J gene is TRBJ1-2, the V gene TRBV28; 9 bases map to TRBD1. The germline gives CDR1 MDHEN, CDR2 SYDVKM. The CDR3 spans 16 residues. V was pared by 4 bases and J by 2 bases, with 8 bases of the junction left unmatched. The CDR3 spells CASSSPGQGTNYGYTF. CDR3 bases: TGTGCCAGCAGTTCGCCGGGACAGGGCACCAACTATGGCTACACCTTC.

V gene TRBV6-1 combines with J gene TRBJ1-4, with 10 bases identical to TRBD1. In germline, CDR1 is MNHNS, CDR2 SASEGT. V trimming: 4 bases; J trimming: 6 bases; junction bases outside the gene matches: 5. The CDR3 has 15 residues. CDR3 bases: TGTGCCAGCAGTGGACCGGGACAGGGGTATGAAAAACTGTTTTTT. The encoded protein is CASSGPGQGYEKLFF.

As regards this clone: Compared with germline, one end of the junction differs, possibly owing to a read error. Distinct nucleotide sequences in the sample also encode this CDR3. CDR3 nucleotides: TGCGCTAGCAGCTTGGTTGCAGGTGCGGCCCGCGAGCAGTACTTC. This sequence encodes CASSLVAGAAREQYF. This chain connects TRBV5-1 to TRBJ2-7, with no clear D. Germline V gene data show CDR1 as SGHRS and CDR2 as YFSETQ. This CDR3 is 15 amino acids long.

The chain has TRBV7-2 and TRBJ2-5; 12 nucleotides agree with TRBD2. The germline V gene encodes CDR1 SGHTA and CDR2 FQGNSA. The CDR3 runs 18 residues. The trim removed 1 base at V and 2 bases at J, leaving 8 bases unmatched. DNA for the CDR3: TGTGCCAGCAGCTTAGGAATACTAGCGGGAGGAGGACAAGAGACCCAGTACTTC. This codes for CASSLGILAGGGQETQYF.

This clone was seen once. The rearrangement uses TRBV28 and TRBJ2-7; TRBD2 aligns across 10 bases. Unmatched junction bases numbered 8, after V lost 3 bases and J lost 0 bases. The CDR3 consists of 17 residues. The germline V gene has CDR1 MDHEN and CDR2 SYDVKM. The CDR3 DNA is TGTGCCAGCAGTTTCGAACAGGTAGCGGGAGGCTCCTACGAGCAGTACTTC. Its translation: CASSFEQVAGGSYEQYF.

About this clone itself: Other DNA sequences from this sample encode an identical CDR3 as well. The chain carries TRBV19 and TRBJ2-7, with a weak D call TRBD1 (6 bases). The CDR3 consists of 12 residues. Trimming took off 5 bases at V and 6 bases at J, with 11 bases between the two ends. Per the germline V gene, CDR1 is LNHDA and CDR2 is SQIVND (reference sequence). The DNA of the CDR3 is TGTGCCAGTAGTCCCAGGGGCGGCGAGCAGTACTTC. It translates to CASSPRGGEQYF.

J is TRBJ1-5 and V is TRBV5-5, with a tentative D call TRBD1 (6 bases). V dropped 6 bases and J dropped 0 bases, with 10 bases sitting between them. Germline V gene sequence: CDR1 SGHKS, CDR2 YYEKEE (reference sequence). The CDR3 contains 14 residues. The CDR3 loop reads CASNGQLSNQPQHF. CDR3 DNA sequence: TGTGCCAGCAACGGACAGCTTAGCAATCAGCCCCAGCATTTT.

The chain carries TRBV7-9 and TRBJ2-1; D not resolved. V dropped 9 bases and J dropped 9 bases, with 12 bases sitting between them. The CDR3 sequence is 11 residues long. Germline V gene lookup returns CDR1 SEHNR and CDR2 FQNEAQ (reference sequence). CDR3 sequence: CASHTMAEQFF. The DNA of the CDR3 is TGTGCCAGTCACACTATGGCTGAGCAGTTCTTC.

The chain carries TRBV5-1 and TRBJ2-2; D gene unclear. The V gene lost 0 bases and the J gene lost 3 bases, with 15 bases spanning the gap. Germline loops: CDR1 SGHRS, CDR2 YFSETQ. The CDR3 extends over 17 amino acids. DNA for the CDR3: TGCGCCAGCAGCTTGGCCCCCCTGAGGCAGGACACCGGGGAGCTGTTTTTT. It translates to CASSLAPLRQDTGELFF.

The CDR3 nucleotides are TGTGCCAGCAGCAGGGACAGGGCCATGAACACTGAAGCTTTCTTT. Its protein is CASSRDRAMNTEAFF. The rearrangement links TRBV5-4 to TRBJ1-1; 9 bases are shared with TRBD1. Germline values: CDR1 SGHNT, CDR2 YYREEE (reference sequence). There are 15 residues in the CDR3. J lost 0 bases, V lost 4 bases, and 4 bases had no gene match.

As for this clone: In the same sample, other DNA sequences code for this CDR3. The chain links TRBV5-1 to TRBJ2-5, with D unclear. CDR3 length: 13 residues. Deletions cut 3 bases from V and 2 bases from J, with 8 bases between. Germline CDR1 SGHRS, CDR2 YFSETQ. In nucleotides, the CDR3 is TGCGCCAGCAGCTCAACAGTACAAGAGACCCAGTACTTC. It translates to CASSSTVQETQYF.

This chain joins TRBV28 and TRBJ2-5; 12 bases line up with TRBD2. CDR3 length equals 16 residues. The V gene end was trimmed by 6 bases and the J gene end by 2 bases; junction bases not matched to a gene: 7. CDR1 and CDR2 from the germline V gene are MDHEN and SYDVKM. The CDR3 protein is CASSSGLAGLQETQYF. The CDR3, as DNA: TGTGCCAGCAGCTCAGGACTAGCGGGACTTCAAGAGACCCAGTACTTC.

The chain recombines TRBV11-3 with TRBJ2-3, with 7 bases aligning to TRBD1. Trimming removed 5 bases from V and 2 bases from J; junction bases left unmatched: 7. Germline CDR1 reads SGHNT; CDR2 reads YENEEA. The CDR3 consists of 15 residues. CDR3 sequence (DNA): TGTGCCAGCAGCAACGGACAGGATATCACAGATACGCAGTATTTT. Protein: CASSNGQDITDTQYF.